Sequencing of this T cell receptor (beta chain) was carried out in a study of T cells after yellow fever vaccination. From the 5' RACE reads, TCRdb called clonotypes with MiXCR, one entry per CDR3 protein. The repertoire holds 360,000 or so distinct CDR3 sequences, with around 10% as singletons. With 5 bases removed from V and 1 base from J, the gap between germline ends came to 13 bases. Germline CDR1 and CDR2: SGHTA and FQGTGA. The CDR3 contains 15 residues. This clonotype was observed at least ten times. The chain employs TRBV7-3 and TRBJ2-3; unclear D gene. Source: PBMCs, taken on the day of the first yellow fever vaccination. This sequence was found in a man in his late teens or twenties who received the YFV17D yellow fever vaccine. CDR3 protein: CASSPRSSGTDTQYF. CDR3 bases: TGTGCCAGCAGCCCCCGAAGTTCTGGCACAGATACGCAGTATTTT.